This passage covers 3 T cell receptor beta chains from one sample sequenced in a study of blood T cell repertoires in COVID-19. Some clones are missing from TCRdb's copy, which holds only in-frame ones; the method was immunoSEQ multiplex PCR. The sample carries hundreds of thousands of clones, under 90% recorded once. The sequenced material came from PBMCs or T cells enriched from blood (not recorded which). The receptors were gathered from a woman between 35 and 50 years old who had been exposed to COVID-19.

V is TRBV18 and J is TRBJ2-7; D is undetermined. Germline-derived CDR1 and CDR2 are KGHSH and LQKENI. The CDR3 runs 15 residues. V gave up 3 bases and J gave up 6 bases, with 18 bases separating them. The CDR3 here is CASSPALGDVREQYF. CDR3 coding DNA: TGTGCCAGCTCACCGGCCCTCGGAGACGTGCGCGAGCAGTACTTC.

This chain connects TRBV14 to TRBJ1-1; 9 nucleotides agree with TRBD1. CDR1 SGHDN and CDR2 FVKESK come from the germline V gene. V was pared by 6 bases and J by 4 bases, with 6 bases of the junction left unmatched. This CDR3 region has 14 residues. CDR3 nucleotides: TGTGCCAGCAGTCTATGGACAGGGGCCACTGAAGCTTTCTTT. As protein: CASSLWTGATEAFF.

A few counts support this clone. The chain has TRBV7-9 and TRBJ2-7; 8 nucleotides agree with TRBD2. Per the germline V gene, CDR1 is SEHNR and CDR2 is FQNEAQ (reference sequence). This CDR3 is built from 13 residues. J was trimmed by 6 bases and V by 5 bases; bases with no gene match: 6. CDR3 coding DNA: TGTGCCAGCAGCCCCGGACTAGCAGGCGAGCAGTACTTC. This codes for CASSPGLAGEQYF.